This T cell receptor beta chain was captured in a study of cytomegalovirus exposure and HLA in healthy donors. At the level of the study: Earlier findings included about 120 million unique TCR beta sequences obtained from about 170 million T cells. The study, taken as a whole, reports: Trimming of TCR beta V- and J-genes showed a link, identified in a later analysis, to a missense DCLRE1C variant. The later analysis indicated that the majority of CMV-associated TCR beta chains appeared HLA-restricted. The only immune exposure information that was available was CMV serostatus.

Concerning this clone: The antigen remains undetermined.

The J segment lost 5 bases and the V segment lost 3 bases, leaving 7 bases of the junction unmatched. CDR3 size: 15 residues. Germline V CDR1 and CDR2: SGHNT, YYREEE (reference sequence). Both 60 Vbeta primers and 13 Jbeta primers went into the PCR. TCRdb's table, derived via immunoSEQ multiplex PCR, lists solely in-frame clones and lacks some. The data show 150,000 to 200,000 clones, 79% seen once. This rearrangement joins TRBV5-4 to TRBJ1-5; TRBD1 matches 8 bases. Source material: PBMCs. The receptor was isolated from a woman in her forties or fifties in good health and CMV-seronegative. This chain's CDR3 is CASSSGGAPDQPQHF. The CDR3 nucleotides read TGTGCCAGCAGCTCAGGGGGCGCCCCGGATCAGCCCCAGCATTTT.